This T cell receptor (beta chain) was recorded in a study of blood T cells in healthy people across ages (dated by TCRdb to between 2015 and 2016). Study-level background: Template switching captured roughly one uniquely barcoded TCR beta cDNA molecule per two T cells in model experiments. To track age-related changes in TCR beta repertoire diversity, the study relied on deep sequencing normalized with unique cDNA molecular identifiers. Donors were grouped into four age groups: young (average about 15 years), middle-aged (39), aged (62) and long-lived (just over 80). To avoid experimental bias, donors of different ages were spread randomly across the sequencing lanes. For two donors (one aged 18 to 30 and one aged 80 or older), the study analyzed two additional independent replicas of 1 million unique cDNA reads from the same blood draw.

Note on this clonotype: What this receptor recognizes is not known. No much larger clone exists at a distance of one base, and base qualities are not known.

Donors were a few dozen systemically healthy Caucasian individuals from Russia aged roughly 6 to 95 years. Roughly 9.5 milliliters of peripheral blood were drawn from each donor into EDTA-treated Vacutainer tubes. Ficoll-Paque density-gradient centrifugation was used to isolate PBMCs, with at least 6.5 million per sample. Trizol reagent was used to extract total RNA from PBMCs, with at least 5.5 micrograms per sample. Naive CD45RAhigh/CD27high T cell percentages were measured by flow cytometry on a PBMC aliquot from every donor. The CDR3 measures 14 amino acids from cysteine to phenylalanine. Only the CDR3 DNA stays, 42 bases, in frame from base 1. Reading the germline V gene gives CDR1 SGHTA and CDR2 FQGTGA. Study-wide conclusions, independent of this receptor: Conclusive comparison of naive and antigen-experienced compartments was prevented by the profiling of bulk unsorted PBMCs. Observed TCR beta diversity per million T cells fell roughly linearly with age, and a significant reduction was already apparent by age about 43. The percentage of naive T cells measured by flow cytometry correlated strongly with observed TCR beta diversity. Estimates of total diversity from one million sequenced T cells were regarded as lower bounds and underestimates. Compared with the aged group, the long-lived group had more naive CD4+ T cells, fewer expanded clones and increased TCR diversity, suggesting age selection. The CMV infection status of donors was not known, potentially confounding age-related changes in expanded clonotypes.

Library generation was performed with 5' RACE. Sequencer: Illumina HiSeq 2500. A second PCR of roughly 6 to 12 cycles was run with a J-beta primer mix and a sample-barcoded 5' primer. A unique molecular identifier was introduced onto each TCR beta cDNA molecule by a template-switch 5' adaptor carrying 12 random nucleotides. At least 2.5 million CDR3-containing paired-end reads were obtained from each sample. First-strand cDNA synthesis was performed from all RNA using the Mint cDNA synthesis kit, with priming by a TRBC-specific oligonucleotide. Following uracil-DNA glycosylase treatment, a first 18-cycle PCR with universal primers M1SS and BC2_uni_R was performed on all cDNA. As for how the authors treated the data: For normalization, 1 million high-quality reads, each with a distinct molecular identifier, were randomly selected from each sample. Instead of being binned into consensus sequences, reads that shared molecular identifiers were thrown out. MiTCR, run with a Q25 quality threshold and the strictest error-elimination algorithm, handled CDR3 identification, clonotype clustering and error correction. Lower-bound total TCR beta diversity was estimated with a nonparametric unseen species model using Euler transformation. Through fastp at Q25 and MiXCR, TCRdb rebuilt clones from the public reads, retaining in-frame beta chains. Rows with one shared CDR3 protein collapse into an entry with the most common genes and DNA. TCRdb, rather than the study authors, made the V and J calls. Recorded for this sample are 750,000 to 950,000 distinct CDR3 sequences; roughly 53% of them occurred a single time. Jointly, the top ten make up around 40% of the sample.

The source material was blood. This TCR was recovered from an elderly man in good health. The sequence links TRBV7-3 to TRBJ2-1; the best D guess is TRBD2, with 6 bases matching. TRBJ2-7 matches the DNA end more closely, so the J call is doubtful. The CDR3: CASSLSRLDNEQYF. Here is the DNA: TGTGCCAGCAGCTTAAGCCGACTAGACAATGAGCAGTACTTC.